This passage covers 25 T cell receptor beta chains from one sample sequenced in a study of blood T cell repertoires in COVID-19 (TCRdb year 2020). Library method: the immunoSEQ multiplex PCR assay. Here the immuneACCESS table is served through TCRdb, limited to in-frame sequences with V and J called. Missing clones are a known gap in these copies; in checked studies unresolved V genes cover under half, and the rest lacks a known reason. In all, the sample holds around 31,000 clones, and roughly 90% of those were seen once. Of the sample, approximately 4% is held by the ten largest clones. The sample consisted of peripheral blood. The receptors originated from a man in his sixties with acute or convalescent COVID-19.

The CDR3 nucleotides read TGCGCCAGCAGCGTAGCGGGAGCCCCGAACACCGGGGAGCTGTTTTTT. Amino acid sequence: CASSVAGAPNTGELFF. This chain connects TRBV5-1 to TRBJ2-2; 9 bases align to TRBD2. The V gene end was trimmed by 4 bases and the J gene end by 0 bases; junction bases not matched to a gene: 4. The CDR3 has 16 amino acids. Germline assignment: CDR1 SGHRS and CDR2 YFSETQ.

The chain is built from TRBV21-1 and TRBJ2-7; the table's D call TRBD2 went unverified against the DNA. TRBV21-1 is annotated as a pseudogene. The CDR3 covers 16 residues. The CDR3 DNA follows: TGTGCCAGCAAACTACTAGCGGGAGTATGTTCCTACGAGCAGTACTTC. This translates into CASKLLAGVCSYEQYF.

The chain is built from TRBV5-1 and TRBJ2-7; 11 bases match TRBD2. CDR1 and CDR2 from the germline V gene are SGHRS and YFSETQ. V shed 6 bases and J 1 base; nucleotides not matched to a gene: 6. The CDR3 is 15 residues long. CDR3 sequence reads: CASKQLAGASYEQYF. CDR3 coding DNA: TGCGCCAGCAAGCAACTAGCGGGAGCTTCCTACGAGCAGTACTTC.

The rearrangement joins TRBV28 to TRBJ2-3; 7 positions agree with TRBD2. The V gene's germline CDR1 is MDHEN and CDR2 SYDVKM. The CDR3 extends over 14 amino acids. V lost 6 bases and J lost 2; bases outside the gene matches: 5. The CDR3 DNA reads TGTGCCAGCAGATCGGGACTAAACACAGATACGCAGTATTTT. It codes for CASRSGLNTDTQYF. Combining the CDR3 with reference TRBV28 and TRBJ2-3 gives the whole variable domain DVKVTQSSRYLVKRTGEKVFLECVQDMDHENMFWYRQDPGLGLRLIYFSYDVKMKEKGDIPEGYSVSREKKERFSLILESASTNQTSMYLCASRSGLNTDTQYFGPGTRLTVL.

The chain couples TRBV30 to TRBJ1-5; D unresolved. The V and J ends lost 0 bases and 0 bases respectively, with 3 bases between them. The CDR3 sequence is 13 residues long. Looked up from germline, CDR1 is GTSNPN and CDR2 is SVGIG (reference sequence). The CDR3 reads CAWSVNSNQPQHF. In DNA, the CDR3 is TGTGCCTGGAGTGTCAATAGCAATCAGCCCCAGCATTTT.

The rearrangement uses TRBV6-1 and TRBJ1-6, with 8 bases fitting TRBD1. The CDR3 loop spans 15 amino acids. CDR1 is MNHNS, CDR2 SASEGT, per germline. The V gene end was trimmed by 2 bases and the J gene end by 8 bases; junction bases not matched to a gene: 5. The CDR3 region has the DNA TGTGCCAGCAGTGAAATTACAGGGGGTTATTCACCCCTCCACTTT. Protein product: CASSEITGGYSPLHF.

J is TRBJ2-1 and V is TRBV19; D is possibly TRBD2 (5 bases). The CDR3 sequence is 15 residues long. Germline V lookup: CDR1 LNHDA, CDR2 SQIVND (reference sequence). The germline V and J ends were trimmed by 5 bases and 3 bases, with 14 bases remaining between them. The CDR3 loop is CASSPVGAFYNEQFF. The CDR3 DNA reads TGTGCCAGTAGTCCGGTGGGAGCATTCTACAATGAGCAGTTCTTC. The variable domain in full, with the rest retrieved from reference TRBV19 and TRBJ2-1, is DGGITQSPKYLFRKEGQNVTLSCEQNLNHDAMYWYRQDPGQGLRLIYYSQIVNDFQKGDIAEGYSVSREKKESFPLTVTSAQKNPTAFYLCASSPVGAFYNEQFFGPGTRLTVL.

CDR3 in amino acids: CASSWTGRRRLTEQYF. The CDR3 DNA follows: TGTGCCAGCAGTTGGACTGGCCGTCGCCGACTTACCGAGCAGTACTTC. The rearrangement joins TRBV5-5 to TRBJ2-7, with a tentative D call TRBD2 (5 bases). CDR3 size: 16 residues. Deletions cut 5 bases from V and 6 bases from J, with 24 bases between. Per the germline V gene, CDR1 is SGHKS and CDR2 is YYEKEE (reference sequence).

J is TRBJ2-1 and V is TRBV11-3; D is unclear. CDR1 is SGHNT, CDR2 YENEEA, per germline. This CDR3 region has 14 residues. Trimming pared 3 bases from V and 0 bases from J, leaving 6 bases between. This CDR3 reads CASSLSSSYNEQFF. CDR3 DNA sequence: TGTGCCAGCAGCTTGAGTAGCTCCTACAATGAGCAGTTCTTC.

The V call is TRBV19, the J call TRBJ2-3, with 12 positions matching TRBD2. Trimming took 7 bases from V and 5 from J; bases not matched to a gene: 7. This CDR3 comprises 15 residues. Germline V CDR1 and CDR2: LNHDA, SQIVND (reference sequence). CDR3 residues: CASTKLAGGLDTQYF. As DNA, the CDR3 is TGTGCCAGTACCAAACTAGCGGGAGGCCTAGATACGCAGTATTTT.

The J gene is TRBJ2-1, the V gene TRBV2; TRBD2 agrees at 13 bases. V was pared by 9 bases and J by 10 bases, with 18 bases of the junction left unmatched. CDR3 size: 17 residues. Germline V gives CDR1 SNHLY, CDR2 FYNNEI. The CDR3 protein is CARVPGQMTSGRPEQFF. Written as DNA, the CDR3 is TGTGCCAGAGTACCGGGACAGATGACTAGCGGGAGGCCCGAGCAGTTCTTC.

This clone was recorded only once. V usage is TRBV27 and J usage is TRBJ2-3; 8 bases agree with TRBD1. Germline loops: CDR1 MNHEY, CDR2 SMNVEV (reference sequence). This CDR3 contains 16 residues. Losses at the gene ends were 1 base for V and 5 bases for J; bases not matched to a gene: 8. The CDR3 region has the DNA TGTGCCAGCAGTTTATGGGCAGGGGGCTCGAGAGATACGCAGTATTTT. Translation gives CASSLWAGGSRDTQYF.

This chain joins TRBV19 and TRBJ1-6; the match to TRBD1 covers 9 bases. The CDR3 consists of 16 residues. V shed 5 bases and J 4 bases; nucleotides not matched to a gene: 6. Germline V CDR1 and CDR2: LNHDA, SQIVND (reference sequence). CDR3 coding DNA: TGTGCCAGTAGTCCTGGACAGGGGCCTTATAATTCACCCCTCCACTTT. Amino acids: CASSPGQGPYNSPLHF. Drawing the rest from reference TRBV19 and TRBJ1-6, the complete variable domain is DGGITQSPKYLFRKEGQNVTLSCEQNLNHDAMYWYRQDPGQGLRLIYYSQIVNDFQKGDIAEGYSVSREKKESFPLTVTSAQKNPTAFYLCASSPGQGPYNSPLHFGNGTRLTVT.

The chain's CDR3 is CASRLNTVSSGSTEQYF. The CDR3 region has the DNA TGCGCCAGCAGACTGAACACCGTTTCGAGCGGGAGTACCGAGCAGTACTTC. The gene calls are TRBV5-1 and TRBJ2-7; 8 nucleotides align to TRBD2. This CDR3 is 17 amino acids long. V was clipped by 5 bases and J by 6 bases; unmatched bases: 19. Per germline, CDR1 SGHRS and CDR2 YFSETQ.

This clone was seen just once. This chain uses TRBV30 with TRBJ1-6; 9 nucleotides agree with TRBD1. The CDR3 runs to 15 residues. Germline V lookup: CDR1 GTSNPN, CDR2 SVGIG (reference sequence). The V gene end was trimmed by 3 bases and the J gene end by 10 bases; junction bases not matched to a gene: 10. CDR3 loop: CAWRGRQGEGSPLHF. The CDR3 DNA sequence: TGTGCCTGGAGGGGGCGACAGGGGGAAGGATCACCCCTCCACTTT.

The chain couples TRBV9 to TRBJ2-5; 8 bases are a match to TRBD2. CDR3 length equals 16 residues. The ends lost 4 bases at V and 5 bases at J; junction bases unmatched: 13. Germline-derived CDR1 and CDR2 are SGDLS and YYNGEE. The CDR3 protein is CASSRGGLPGWETQYF. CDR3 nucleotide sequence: TGTGCCAGCAGCCGGGGGGGACTACCAGGGTGGGAGACCCAGTACTTC.

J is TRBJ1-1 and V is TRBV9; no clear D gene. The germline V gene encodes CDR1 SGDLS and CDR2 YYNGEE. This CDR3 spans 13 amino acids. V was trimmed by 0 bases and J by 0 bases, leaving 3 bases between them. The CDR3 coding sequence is TGTGCCAGCAGCGTAGCAGTGAACACTGAAGCTTTCTTT. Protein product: CASSVAVNTEAFF.

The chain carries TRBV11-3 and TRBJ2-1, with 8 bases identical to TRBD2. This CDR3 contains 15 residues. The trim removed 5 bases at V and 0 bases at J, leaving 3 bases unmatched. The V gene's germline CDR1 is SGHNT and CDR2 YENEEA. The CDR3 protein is CASSPSGSSYNEQFF. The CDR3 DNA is TGTGCCAGCAGCCCGAGCGGGAGCTCCTACAATGAGCAGTTCTTC.

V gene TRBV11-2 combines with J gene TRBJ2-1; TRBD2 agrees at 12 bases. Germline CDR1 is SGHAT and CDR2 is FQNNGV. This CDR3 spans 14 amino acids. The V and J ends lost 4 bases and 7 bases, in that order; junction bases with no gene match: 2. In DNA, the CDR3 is TGTGCCAGCAGCTGGACTAGCGGGGAAAATGAGCAGTTCTTC. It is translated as CASSWTSGENEQFF.

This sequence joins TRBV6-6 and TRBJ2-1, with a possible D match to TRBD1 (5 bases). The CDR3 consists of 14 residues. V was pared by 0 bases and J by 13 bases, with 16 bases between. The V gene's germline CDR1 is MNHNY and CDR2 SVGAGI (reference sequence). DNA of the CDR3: TGTGCCAGCAGTTACTCAACGGACAATCAAGCCCAGTTCTTC. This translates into CASSYSTDNQAQFF.

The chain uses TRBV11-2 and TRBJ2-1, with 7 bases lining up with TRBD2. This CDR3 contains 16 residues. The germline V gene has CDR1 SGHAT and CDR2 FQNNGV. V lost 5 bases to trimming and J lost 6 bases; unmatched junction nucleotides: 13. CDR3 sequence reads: CASSPFLAVHGNEQFF. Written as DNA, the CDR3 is TGTGCCAGCAGCCCTTTTCTAGCGGTCCACGGCAATGAGCAGTTCTTC.

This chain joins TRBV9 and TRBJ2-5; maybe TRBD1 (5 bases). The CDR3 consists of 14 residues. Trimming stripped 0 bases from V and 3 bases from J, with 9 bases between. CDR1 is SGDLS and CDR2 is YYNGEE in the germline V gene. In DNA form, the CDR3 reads TGTGCCAGCAGCGTAGCCCCCAGGGAAGAGACCCAGTACTTC. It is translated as CASSVAPREETQYF. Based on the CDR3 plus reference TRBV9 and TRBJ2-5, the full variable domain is DSGVTQTPKHLITATGQRVTLRCSPRSGDLSVYWYQQSLDQGLQFLIQYYNGEERAKGNILERFSAQQFPDLHSELNLSSLELGDSALYFCASSVAPREETQYFGPGTRLLVL.

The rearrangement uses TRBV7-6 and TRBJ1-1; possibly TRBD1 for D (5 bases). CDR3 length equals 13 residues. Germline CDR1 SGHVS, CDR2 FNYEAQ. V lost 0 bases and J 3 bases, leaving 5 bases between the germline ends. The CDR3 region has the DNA TGTGCCAGCAGCTTAGCAGGGGACACTGAAGCTTTCTTT. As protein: CASSLAGDTEAFF.

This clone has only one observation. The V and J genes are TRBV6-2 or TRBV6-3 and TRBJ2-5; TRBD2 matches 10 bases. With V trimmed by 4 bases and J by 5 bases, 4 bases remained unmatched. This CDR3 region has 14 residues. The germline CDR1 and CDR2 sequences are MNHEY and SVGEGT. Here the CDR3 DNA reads TGTGCCAGCAGTTTACTAGCGGGGACGGAGACCCAGTACTTC. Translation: CASSLLAGTETQYF.

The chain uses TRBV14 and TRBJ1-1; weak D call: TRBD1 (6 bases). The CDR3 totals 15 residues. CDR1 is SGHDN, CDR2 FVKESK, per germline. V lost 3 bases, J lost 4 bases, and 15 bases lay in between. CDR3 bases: TGTGCCAGCAGCCAGGGGACACTTATTGGCACTGAAGCTTTCTTT. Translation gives CASSQGTLIGTEAFF. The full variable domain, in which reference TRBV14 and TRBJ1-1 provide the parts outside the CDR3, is EAGVTQFPSHSVIEKGQTVTLRCDPISGHDNLYWYRRVMGKEIKFLLHFVKESKQDESGMPNNRFLAERTGGTYSTLKVQPAELEDSGVYFCASSQGTLIGTEAFFGQGTRLTVV.